This T cell receptor (beta chain) was retrieved from a study of identifying expanded T cells in peripheral blood. The length of the CDR3 is 20 residues. The ends lost 0 bases at V and 0 bases at J; junction bases unmatched: 5. Per the germline V gene, CDR1 is LGHNA and CDR2 is YNFKEQ. Sequencing was performed with immunoSEQ multiplex PCR; in TCRdb, only in-frame clones are kept and a portion is missing. The sample consists of 50,000 to 75,000 clones, under 85% of them appearing once. V is TRBV4-2 and J is TRBJ2-6, with 13 bases identical to TRBD2. The sequence derives from a person aged 18-69 years in good health. What was sequenced was blood. The DNA of the CDR3 is TGTGCCAGCAGCCAAGAGACTAGCGGGGGGTCGAGCTCTGGGGCCAACGTCCTGACTTTC. Translating gives CASSQETSGGSSSGANVLTF.